This T cell receptor (beta chain) was identified in a study of CD8 T cells in ankylosing spondylitis. Study-wide results and limits: In synovial fluid and blood from reactive arthritis, some motif variants were previously reported. Apparently characteristic of ankylosing spondylitis blood was a TCR beta motif (about eight highly homologous variants).

The CDR3 is 12 amino acids. Germline CDR1 reads SEHNR; CDR2 reads FQNEAQ (reference sequence). V lost 1 base and J 6 bases, leaving 7 bases between the germline ends. This clonotype was found many times. The antigen is not known. TCRdb passed the 5' RACE reads through MiXCR, listing each CDR3 protein once. The sample lists fewer than 550,000 distinct CDR3 sequences; roughly 5.3% were seen once. This TCR was sampled from a male donor with ankylosing spondylitis. The J gene is TRBJ2-7, the V gene TRBV7-9; D not certain. The sequenced sample was blood, either unsorted or a sorted T cell fraction (not recorded which). This CDR3 is CASSLDETEQYF. DNA for the CDR3: TGTGCCAGCAGCTTAGACGAGACCGAGCAGTACTTC. The full variable domain, with the rest looked up from reference TRBV7-9 and TRBJ2-7, is DTGVSQNPRHKITKRGQNVTFRCDPISEHNRLYWYRQTLGQGPEFLTYFQNEAQLEKSRLLSDRFSAERPKGSFSTLEIQRTEQGDSAMYLCASSLDETEQYFGPGTRLTVT.